This T cell receptor (beta chain) was sequenced during a study of T cell responses to AZD1222 COVID-19 vaccine (dated by TCRdb to about 2021). A note on the overall study: A total of 230 to 250 trial participants underwent TCR sequencing, of whom under 220 had received two doses of AZD1222 and about 25 had received two doses of the MenACWY control vaccine. Trial participants were enrolled by age into subgroups of 18-55, 56-69 and 70-plus years, and 148, 28 and 57 TCR-sequenced participants, respectively, were included in these subgroups.

Points on this clone: It has no known antigen specificity. Qualities for individual bases were not recorded, and no much larger clone is one base off.

The CDR3 regions of human TCRbeta chains were analyzed by immunosequencing. Per the authors' processing: Repertoire TCRs were matched against a reference library of SARS-CoV-2-specific TCRs generated with the MIRA antigen-specificity platform. Breadth meant the fraction of unique TCRs that were SARS-CoV-2-associated, whereas depth meant the fraction of total T cells that were SARS-CoV-2-associated. Each spike-specific TCR was assigned to its reactive spike region and to a CD4 or CD8 class using the MIRA data. Log10-transformed breadth and depth values were compared by one-way ANOVA with Sidak's multiple comparisons tests. Drawn from immuneACCESS, this table holds only the in-frame rearrangements with V and J called that TCRdb kept. Clones are partly lost; checked studies trace under half to an unresolved V gene and leave the rest unexplained. The V and J calls and clone size were taken over from that table, and D and trimming were inferred from the DNA. The sample yields tens of thousands of clones; 80% were counted once. The ten top clones hold about 46% of the sample.

Trimming takes 0 bases from V and 10 bases from J, and the germline ends sit 7 bases apart. The CDR3 holds 13 amino acids from the cysteine to the phenylalanine. Only CDR3 DNA remains: 39 bases, in frame from the first base. CDR1 and CDR2 (LNHNV, YYDKDF) derive from the germline V gene (reference sequence). The paper's findings and limits, for the study overall: Nearly half of unique spike-specific TCRs reportedly recognized epitopes outside regions mutated in the B.1.351 and B.1.1.7 variants. Most participants were white British and females outnumbered males, and the authors suggested that clonal diversity may have been underestimated. Spike-specific TCR breadth and depth rose significantly after two AZD1222 doses compared with day 0 and with MenACWY recipients. The vaccine-associated CD4 TCRs covered the entire spike protein, and the dominant responses fell in regions 160-218 and 743-854. The 56-69-year group was small, and its depth increase did not reach significance, likely because of low power. Only six AZD1222 recipients were SARS-CoV-2 seropositive at baseline, limiting conclusions about previously exposed vaccinees. Because no samples from the day 14 peak response were available, repertoires could be characterized only after the peak T cell response.

This specimen's time point label, per the study, means: about 28 days (+/-7) after the second vaccine dose. Because spike-specific TCR depth and breadth did not differ between the two schedules, AZD1222 recipients who got a second dose at roughly 4 weeks were pooled with those who got a second dose at roughly 12 weeks. Vaccinee samples came from UK trials COV001 and COV002, including a single-blind randomized controlled phase 2/3 trial of AZD1222 (ChAdOx1 nCoV-19) in healthy adults. For TCRbeta chain sequencing, PBMC samples from trial participants were taken at day 0 and at day 28 after the second dose.

The rearrangement joined TRBV15 to TRBJ1-6, with a tentative D gene TRBD1 over 6 matching bases. This receptor was identified in an adult who received the AZD1222 COVID-19 vaccine. The source material was peripheral blood, sampled 28 days after the second AZD1222 dose. Read as DNA, the sequence is TGTGCCACCAGCAGAGATCAGGGGTCACCCCTCCACTTT. Translated, this is CATSRDQGSPLHF.